Listed here are 31 T cell receptor beta chains from one sample, sequenced in a study of T-cell memory formation after mild COVID-19. TCRdb ran MiXCR on the 5' RACE reads and lists one entry per CDR3 protein. Among some 120,000 distinct CDR3 sequences, over 15% were seen once, and the ten largest hold about 5.2%. The sample taken for sequencing was PBMCs or a T cell subset sorted from them (not recorded which). The source is a man between 18 and 35 years old who had mild COVID-19 (a few samples of this study predate the infection). Cell type and time point are not known.

The J gene is TRBJ1-1, the V gene TRBV12-3 or TRBV12-4; 12 bases line up with TRBD1. V was pared by 3 bases and J by 6 bases, with 5 bases of the junction left unmatched. This CDR3 region has 15 residues. Here the CDR3 reads CASSFAGQGASEAFF. Written as DNA, the CDR3 is TGTGCCAGCAGTTTTGCGGGACAGGGGGCTTCTGAAGCTTTCTTT.

The V gene is TRBV5-1, the J gene TRBJ1-4; 7 nucleotides agree with TRBD1. CDR1 and CDR2 from the germline V gene are SGHRS and YFSETQ. CDR3 length equals 15 residues. J gave up 3 bases and V 5 bases, and 7 bases lay outside the gene matches. CDR3: CASSPQGVANEKLFF. The DNA for the CDR3 is TGCGCCAGCAGTCCCCAGGGGGTAGCTAATGAAAAACTGTTTTTT.

There are a few counts of this clonotype. This chain uses TRBV7-9 with TRBJ1-2; no clear D. Trimming cost V 5 bases and J 8 bases, with 15 bases left between them. This CDR3 is 13 amino acids long. Germline V CDR1 and CDR2: SEHNR, FQNEAQ (reference sequence). The CDR3 nucleotides are TGTGCCAGCAGCACGGAGCCGCTACGAGGCTACACCTTC. Translation: CASSTEPLRGYTF. The entire variable domain, with the rest obtained from reference TRBV7-9 and TRBJ1-2, is as follows: DTGVSQNPRHKITKRGQNVTFRCDPISEHNRLYWYRQTLGQGPEFLTYFQNEAQLEKSRLLSDRFSAERPKGSFSTLEIQRTEQGDSAMYLCASSTEPLRGYTFGSGTRLTVV.

V gene TRBV4-1 combines with J gene TRBJ2-5, with 9 bases fitting TRBD1. The CDR3 is 15 residues long. Germline V lookup: CDR1 MGHRA, CDR2 YSYEKL. The J segment lost 7 bases and the V segment lost 0 bases, leaving 6 bases of the junction unmatched. The CDR3 DNA follows: TGCGCCAGCAGCCAAGAAGGACAGGGGAGTGGGACCCAGTACTTC. Protein: CASSQEGQGSGTQYF.

This clonotype was observed a handful of times. The chain uses TRBV7-3 and TRBJ2-3; 10 nucleotides agree with TRBD2. Trimming took 5 bases from V and 2 from J; bases not matched to a gene: 10. This CDR3 region has 17 residues. Germline CDR1 and CDR2: SGHTA and FQGTGA. The DNA for the CDR3 is TGTGCCAGCAGCCGACCTAGCGGGGGCTCCGCCACAGATACGCAGTATTTT. Residues: CASSRPSGGSATDTQYF.

This clonotype was counted many times. The J gene is TRBJ2-1, the V gene TRBV7-9, with D possibly called TRBD1 or TRBD2 (6 bases each). The CDR3 is made up of 17 amino acids. The V gene's germline CDR1 is SEHNR and CDR2 FQNEAQ (reference sequence). Trimming removed 1 base from V and 12 bases from J, with 25 bases in between. As DNA, the CDR3 is TGTGCCAGCAGCTTAGGAGGGGGGACGCGCGTTTCCCCCAGGCAGTTCTTC. Its protein is CASSLGGGTRVSPRQFF. Full variable domain (rest looked up from reference TRBV7-9 and TRBJ2-1): DTGVSQNPRHKITKRGQNVTFRCDPISEHNRLYWYRQTLGQGPEFLTYFQNEAQLEKSRLLSDRFSAERPKGSFSTLEIQRTEQGDSAMYLCASSLGGGTRVSPRQFFGPGTRLTVL.

This clonotype turned up a few times. V gene TRBV10-3 combines with J gene TRBJ1-6; D remains ambiguous. This CDR3 is built from 14 residues. V lost 11 bases to trimming and J lost 0 bases, with 11 bases between them. Germline V gives CDR1 ENHRY, CDR2 SYGVKD. The CDR3 DNA sequence: TGTGCCGTGGGGAGGAGCTCCTATAATTCACCCCTCCACTTT. Protein product: CAVGRSSYNSPLHF.

This chain links TRBV7-6 with TRBJ1-6, with TRBD1 matching over 7 bases. This CDR3 is built from 15 residues. With 4 bases clipped from V and 4 bases from J, the junction kept 4 bases outside the gene matches. CDR1 SGHVS and CDR2 FNYEAQ come from the germline V gene. CDR3 loop: CASSSSGQYNSPLHF. For the CDR3, the DNA is TGTGCCAGCAGCTCATCGGGACAGTATAATTCACCCCTCCACTTT.

The sample holds many counts of this clonotype. The chain carries TRBV5-1 and TRBJ2-3, with 12 bases fitting TRBD2. The CDR3 runs 17 residues. Looked up from germline, CDR1 is SGHRS and CDR2 is YFSETQ. V shed 0 bases and J 6 bases; nucleotides not matched to a gene: 8. CDR3 protein: CASSLDPTSGGLDTQYF. CDR3 coding DNA: TGCGCCAGCAGCTTGGACCCCACTAGCGGGGGGCTGGATACGCAGTATTTT.

This chain uses TRBV28 with TRBJ1-2, with 7 bases fitting TRBD1. The V gene's germline CDR1 is MDHEN and CDR2 SYDVKM. The CDR3 loop spans 13 amino acids. J gave up 9 bases and V 8 bases, and 12 bases lay outside the gene matches. The DNA for the CDR3 is TGTGCCAGCTCCCGGGGGACAGAAGGCAGCTACACCTTC. Its protein product is CASSRGTEGSYTF.

This chain joins TRBV12-3 or TRBV12-4 and TRBJ2-7; D unresolved. This CDR3 is built from 14 residues. V dropped 7 bases and J dropped 7 bases, with 20 bases sitting between them. CDR3 sequence reads: CASTKATFPNEQYF. In DNA, the CDR3 is TGTGCCAGCACCAAGGCGACATTTCCCAATGAGCAGTACTTC.

This clonotype was seen many times. V and J are TRBV28 and TRBJ2-3, with D perhaps TRBD1 (6 bases). Germline-derived CDR1 and CDR2 are MDHEN and SYDVKM. This CDR3 has 16 residues. The germline V and J ends were trimmed by 4 bases and 0 bases, with 14 bases remaining between them. The DNA for the CDR3 is TGTGCCAGCAGTTCCCCCGGGACACTGAGCACAGATACGCAGTATTTT. Translation: CASSSPGTLSTDTQYF.

This clonotype was seen a handful of times. J is TRBJ1-5 and V is TRBV5-1, with TRBD1 identical over 7 bases. The germline V gene encodes CDR1 SGHRS and CDR2 YFSETQ. This CDR3 region has 13 residues. Trimming took 3 bases from V and 7 from J; bases not matched to a gene: 4. CDR3 DNA: TGCGCCAGCAGCTACGACAGGGACCAGCCCCAGCATTTT. Its translation: CASSYDRDQPQHF.

This clonotype was detected only a few times. This chain joins TRBV18 and TRBJ1-1; D may be TRBD1 (5 bases). Trimming took off 6 bases at V and 1 base at J, with 15 bases between the two ends. Germline CDR1 and CDR2: KGHSH and LQKENI. This CDR3 has 15 amino acids. The CDR3 DNA reads as TGTGCCAGCTCGCCGGGGGAGGTTAGGAACACTGAAGCTTTCTTT. This sequence encodes CASSPGEVRNTEAFF.

V is TRBV10-3 and J is TRBJ2-5, with 11 bases identical to TRBD1. The germline CDR1 and CDR2 sequences are ENHRY and SYGVKD. The CDR3 is made up of 15 amino acids. J gave up 6 bases and V 4 bases, and 7 bases lay outside the gene matches. The CDR3 coding sequence is TGTGCCATCAGTGCCGGGGACAGGGGGTGGCAGACCCAGTACTTC. Translation: CAISAGDRGWQTQYF.

In its sample, this clonotype was seen a few times. This chain uses TRBV9 with TRBJ1-2; 9 nucleotides match TRBD1. This CDR3 spans 13 amino acids. With V trimmed by 4 bases and J by 7 bases, 5 bases remained unmatched. Germline V lookup: CDR1 SGDLS, CDR2 YYNGEE. In DNA form, the CDR3 reads TGTGCCAGCAGCATGACAGGGGGAGTTGGCTACACCTTC. As protein: CASSMTGGVGYTF.

This clonotype was seen a few times. V usage is TRBV3-1 and J usage is TRBJ2-5; TRBD2 matches 12 bases. V lost 1 base, J lost 4 bases, and 4 bases stayed unmatched. The CDR3 is 16 amino acids. From germline, CDR1 is LGHDT and CDR2 YNNKEL (reference sequence). Here the CDR3 reads CASSQGLAGEGETQYF. Here the CDR3 DNA reads TGTGCCAGCAGCCAAGGACTAGCGGGGGAAGGAGAGACCCAGTACTTC.

The chain joins TRBV6-5 to TRBJ1-2; D might be TRBD1 (5 bases). The germline CDR1 and CDR2 sequences are MNHEY and SVGAGI. Trimming cost V 7 bases and J 4 bases, with 16 bases left between them. The CDR3 has 14 residues. The CDR3 region is CASMRGSPGYGYTF. As DNA, the CDR3 is TGTGCCAGCATGCGGGGGAGTCCGGGCTATGGCTACACCTTC.

Turning to this clonotype: One junction end disagrees with the germline gene, perhaps due to a read error. This chain uses TRBV29-1 with TRBJ2-1; the D gene is possibly TRBD1 (5 bases). The germline CDR1 and CDR2 sequences are SQVTM and ANQGSEA. The CDR3 covers 13 residues. CDR3 sequence: CSVAQGFYTEQFF. In nucleotides, the CDR3 is TGCAGCGTTGCTCAGGGATTCTACACTGAGCAGTTCTTC.

This clonotype was seen many times. J is TRBJ2-1 and V is TRBV6-5; D not certain. Between the trimmed V and J ends, which lost 5 bases and 2 bases, there was a span of 4 bases. The CDR3 is 12 amino acids. The germline V gene encodes CDR1 MNHEY and CDR2 SVGAGI. As DNA, the CDR3 is TGTGCCAGCAGTGGACCCTACAATGAGCAGTTCTTC. Encoded protein: CASSGPYNEQFF.

The rearrangement joins TRBV7-7 to TRBJ1-2; D not certain. This CDR3 region has 13 residues. Germline V gives CDR1 SSHAT, CDR2 FNYEAQ (reference sequence). With 3 bases removed from V and 6 bases from J, the gap between germline ends came to 11 bases. CDR3 loop: CASSFETTHGYTF. DNA of the CDR3: TGTGCCAGCAGCTTCGAGACTACACATGGCTACACCTTC.

This clonotype has only a few counts. This sequence joins TRBV4-3 and TRBJ1-4; TRBD1 is a possible D gene (5 bases). V lost 4 bases and J lost 0, with 21 bases in between. The CDR3 consists of 19 residues. Looked up from germline, CDR1 is LGHNA and CDR2 is YSLEER. CDR3 sequence (DNA): TGCGCCAGCAGCCGCCCCCCGAGGTCAGGGAGTGCAACTAATGAAAAACTGTTTTTT. Translating it yields CASSRPPRSGSATNEKLFF.

The chain has TRBV30 and TRBJ1-1; D may be TRBD1 (6 bases). V was cut by 6 bases and J by 10 bases, with 15 bases left in between. CDR1 and CDR2 (germline): GTSNPN, SVGIG (reference sequence). CDR3 length equals 11 residues. CDR3 in amino acids: CACDRGRLAFF. In nucleotides, the CDR3 is TGTGCCTGCGACCGGGGGCGCTTAGCTTTCTTT.

This clonotype has a handful of counts. The chain joins TRBV23-1 to TRBJ1-5, with a possible D match to TRBD1 (6 bases). TRBV23-1 is reported as an ORF; its role is uncertain. Trimming removed 0 bases from V and 2 bases from J, with 11 bases in between. The CDR3 is 16 amino acids. The CDR3 DNA sequence: TGCGCCAGCAGTCAATCCGACCGACAGGGCAATCAGCCCCAGCATTTT. Translating it yields CASSQSDRQGNQPQHF.

V gene TRBV7-2 combines with J gene TRBJ1-6, with D possibly matching TRBD1 (5 bases). Trimming cost V 1 base and J 7 bases, with 14 bases left between them. This CDR3 has 16 amino acids. The V gene's germline CDR1 is SGHTA and CDR2 FQGNSA. The CDR3: CASSLEVGGGNSPLHF. The CDR3 DNA reads TGTGCCAGCAGCTTAGAAGTTGGGGGAGGGAATTCACCCCTCCACTTT.

This clonotype appeared a few times. The J gene is TRBJ2-7, the V gene TRBV12-3 or TRBV12-4; TRBD2 is a possible D gene (6 bases). V lost 6 bases to trimming and J lost 9 bases, with 21 bases between them. The CDR3 runs to 14 residues. The CDR3 here is CASSLRTRDSRQYF. The CDR3 DNA reads as TGTGCCAGCAGCCTACGAACCCGGGACTCCCGGCAGTACTTC.

This clonotype was counted only a few times. The genes are TRBV5-1 and TRBJ2-7, with D maybe TRBD2 (7 bases). The CDR3 length is 14 residues. Germline-derived CDR1 and CDR2 are SGHRS and YFSETQ. Trimming took 4 bases from V and 2 from J, leaving 13 bases between them. The CDR3 coding sequence is TGCGCCAGCAGCGGGGGGGGCCTGGCCTACGAGCAGTACTTC. Amino acids: CASSGGGLAYEQYF.

V gene TRBV6-5 combines with J gene TRBJ1-1, with TRBD1 matching 7 bases. CDR3 length: 12 amino acids. V shed 2 bases and J 11 bases; nucleotides not matched to a gene: 5. Germline loops: CDR1 MNHEY, CDR2 SVGAGI. The CDR3 DNA reads TGTGCCAGCAGTTACAAGGGGGCGATGGCTTTCTTT. It codes for CASSYKGAMAFF.

The chain employs TRBV5-1 and TRBJ2-3; D gene unclear. Trimming stripped 0 bases from V and 3 bases from J, with 17 bases between. CDR1 is SGHRS and CDR2 is YFSETQ in the germline V gene. CDR3 size: 17 residues. The CDR3 sequence: CASSLGHSSGITDTQYF. CDR3 DNA: TGCGCCAGCAGCTTGGGTCACTCGTCCGGAATAACAGATACGCAGTATTTT.

This clonotype was counted between two and nine times. The V and J genes are TRBV5-4 and TRBJ2-3; D is undetermined. Trimming shortened V by 4 bases and J by 6 bases, and 15 bases separated the two germline ends. CDR3 size: 14 residues. Germline V gene lookup returns CDR1 SGHNT and CDR2 YYREEE (reference sequence). CDR3 protein: CASSHGRAPDTQYF. The CDR3, as DNA: TGTGCCAGCAGCCACGGACGGGCCCCCGATACGCAGTATTTT.

This clonotype has just a few counts. This rearrangement joins TRBV7-2 to TRBJ1-2; maybe TRBD1 (5 bases). V was cut by 1 base and J by 4 bases, with 19 bases left in between. Germline CDR1 is SGHTA and CDR2 is FQGNSA. This CDR3 region has 17 residues. CDR3 residues: CASSLEGSDYSPYGYTF. The DNA for the CDR3 is TGTGCCAGCAGCTTAGAGGGGAGCGACTATTCCCCCTATGGCTACACCTTC.